This TCR beta chain derives from a study of stem cell transplantation in POMP-related autoinflammatory disease. Background on the study: Defective thymoproteasomes were hypothesized to impair CD8+ T-cell positive selection. DNA chimerism showed 100% graft donor engraftment of neutrophils and platelets through one year.

Study-level results: Fewer unique TRB V-J gene pairings were identified in patients with PRAID. Across all analyzed T-cell subsets, patients with PRAID tended toward reduced diversity and increased clonality.

Sequencing used immunoSEQ multiplex PCR; TCRdb keeps in-frame clones, though not all of them. There are some 68,000 clones in the sample; roughly 93% occur only once, and around 0.66% lies in the top ten. A note on this clone: Its target is not known.

V shed 1 base and J shed 0 bases, with 7 bases lying between them. This CDR3 comprises 16 residues. Germline CDR1 and CDR2: SGHTA and FQGNSA. The rearrangement joins TRBV7-2 to TRBJ2-6; a possible D gene is TRBD2 (5 bases). The TCR comes from a human patient with POMP-related autoinflammation and immune dysregulation (PRAID). The graft donor may have given rise to some T cells. The starting material was CD4+ T cells from PBMCs, obtained after stem cell transplantation. CDR3 sequence: CASSLEGSSGANVLTF. CDR3 bases: TGTGCCAGCAGCTTAGAAGGGAGCTCTGGGGCCAACGTCCTGACTTTC. The whole variable domain, remainder taken from reference TRBV7-2 and TRBJ2-6, is GAGVSQSPSNKVTEKGKDVELRCDPISGHTALYWYRQSLGQGLEFLIYFQGNSAPDKSGLPSDRFSAERTGGSVSTLTIQRTQQEDSAVYLCASSLEGSSGANVLTFGAGSRLTVL.